This T cell receptor beta chain was identified in a study of cytomegalovirus exposure and HLA in healthy donors. The CDR3 sequence is 16 residues long. The germline V gene encodes CDR1 SGHVS and CDR2 FQNEAQ. Trimming stripped 0 bases from V and 3 bases from J, with 14 bases between. Comments on this clone: Its antigen remains unknown.

Study-level findings and limits: With high specificity and sensitivity, the classifier reportedly diagnosed cytomegalovirus status.

A multiplex PCR was run with 60 Vbeta primers and 13 Jbeta primers. Assay used: immunoSEQ multiplex PCR; TCRdb lists only in-frame clones, some missing. The sample has 120,000 or so clones, roughly four fifths seen once. This clonotype was obtained from a man between 18 and 29 years old in good health and CMV-seronegative. The rearrangement links TRBV7-8 to TRBJ1-1, with a weak D call TRBD1 (6 bases). Sequenced: PBMCs. CDR3 nucleotide sequence: TGTGCCAGCAGCTTAGCCCCGGACAGTTTATACACTGAAGCTTTCTTT. This encodes CASSLAPDSLYTEAFF.